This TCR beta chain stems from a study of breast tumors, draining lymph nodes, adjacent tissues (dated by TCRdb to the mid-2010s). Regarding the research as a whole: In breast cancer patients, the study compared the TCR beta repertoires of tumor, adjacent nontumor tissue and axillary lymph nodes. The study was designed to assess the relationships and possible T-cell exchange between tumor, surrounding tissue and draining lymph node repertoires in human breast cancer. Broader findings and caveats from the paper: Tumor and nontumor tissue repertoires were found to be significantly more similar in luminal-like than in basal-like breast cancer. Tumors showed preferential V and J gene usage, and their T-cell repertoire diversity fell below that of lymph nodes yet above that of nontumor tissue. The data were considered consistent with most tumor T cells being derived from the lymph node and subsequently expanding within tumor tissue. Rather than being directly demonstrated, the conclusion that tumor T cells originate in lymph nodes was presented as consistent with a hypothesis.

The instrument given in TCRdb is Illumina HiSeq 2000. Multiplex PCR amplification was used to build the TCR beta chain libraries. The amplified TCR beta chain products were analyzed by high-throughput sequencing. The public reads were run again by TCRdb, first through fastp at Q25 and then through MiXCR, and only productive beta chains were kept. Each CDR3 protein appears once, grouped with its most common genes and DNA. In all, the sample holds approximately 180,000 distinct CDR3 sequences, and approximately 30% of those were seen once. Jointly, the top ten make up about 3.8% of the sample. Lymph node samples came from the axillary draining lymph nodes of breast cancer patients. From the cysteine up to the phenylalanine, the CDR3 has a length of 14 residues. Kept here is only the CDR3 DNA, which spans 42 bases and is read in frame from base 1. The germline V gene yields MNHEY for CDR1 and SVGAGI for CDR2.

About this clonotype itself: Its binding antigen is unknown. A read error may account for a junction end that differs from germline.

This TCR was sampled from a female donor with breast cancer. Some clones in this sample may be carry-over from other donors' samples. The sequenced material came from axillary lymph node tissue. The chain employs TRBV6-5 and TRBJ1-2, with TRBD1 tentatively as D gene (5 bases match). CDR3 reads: CASSHSRGVPGYTF. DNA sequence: TGTGCCAGCAGTCACTCAAGAGGGGTTCCTGGCTACACCTTC.